Each of the 12 T cell receptor beta chains below was sequenced from the same sample in a study of T cell responses to AZD1222 COVID-19 vaccine. Here immunoSEQ multiplex PCR was the method, and the copy in TCRdb shows in-frame clones only, minus some. The table records 70,000 to 95,000 clones, around 93% of them present only once. The material sequenced was peripheral blood, taken 28 days after the second AZD1222 dose. These receptor sequences come from an adult who received the AZD1222 COVID-19 vaccine.

The rearrangement uses TRBV7-6 and TRBJ1-3; tentative D call: TRBD1 (5 bases). This CDR3 is 19 amino acids long. V lost 1 base and J 3 bases, leaving 22 bases between the germline ends. Germline-derived CDR1 and CDR2 are SGHVS and FNYEAQ. Here the CDR3 reads CASSLEVAGAGLDGNTIYF. For the CDR3, the DNA is TGTGCCAGCAGCTTAGAGGTGGCCGGTGCAGGGTTGGATGGAAACACCATATATTTT.

This clone has a handful of counts. This rearrangement joins TRBV18 to TRBJ2-7, with 11 bases matching TRBD2. Per the germline V gene, CDR1 is KGHSH and CDR2 is LQKENI. J lost 3 bases, V lost 6 bases, and 7 bases had no gene match. CDR3 size: 15 residues. In nucleotides, the CDR3 is TGTGCCAGCTCTCGAACTAGCGGGAGCGGCTACGAGCAGTACTTC. This sequence encodes CASSRTSGSGYEQYF.

J is TRBJ1-4 and V is TRBV30, with unresolved D. This CDR3 comprises 13 residues. The V end was cut by 2 bases, the J end by 5 bases, with 9 bases between. Germline V gene lookup returns CDR1 GTSNPN and CDR2 SVGIG (reference sequence). CDR3 DNA sequence: TGTGCCTGGAGTCCACCGGTAAATGAAAAACTGTTTTTT. Its translation is CAWSPPVNEKLFF. Looking up the rest from reference TRBV30 and TRBJ1-4 gives the full variable domain: SQTIHQWPATLVQPVGSPLSLECTVEGTSNPNLYWYRQAAGRGLQLLFYSVGIGQISSEVPQNLSASRPQDRQFILSSKKLLLSDSGFYLCAWSPPVNEKLFFGSGTQLSVL.

The J gene is TRBJ2-4, the V gene TRBV2; 7 nucleotides agree with TRBD1. CDR3 length equals 14 residues. Germline loops: CDR1 SNHLY, CDR2 FYNNEI. V trimming: 6 bases; J trimming: 1 base; junction bases outside the gene matches: 3. For the CDR3, the DNA is TGTGCCAGCAGACAGGGGCGGGCCAAAAACATTCAGTACTTC. It yields the protein CASRQGRAKNIQYF. Combining the CDR3 with reference TRBV2 and TRBJ2-4 gives the whole variable domain EPEVTQTPSHQVTQMGQEVILRCVPISNHLYFYWYRQILGQKVEFLVSFYNNEISEKSEIFDDQFSVERPDGSNFTLKIRSTKLEDSAMYFCASRQGRAKNIQYFGAGTRLSVL.

The rearrangement links TRBV18 to TRBJ1-1; no reliable D call. This CDR3 region has 11 residues. V was clipped by 5 bases and J by 1 base, with 2 bases between them. Germline lookup yields CDR1 KGHSH and CDR2 LQKENI. The CDR3 sequence: CASSSNTEAFF. In nucleotides, the CDR3 is TGTGCCAGCTCATCGAACACTGAAGCTTTCTTT. The variable domain in full, with the rest retrieved from reference TRBV18 and TRBJ1-1, is NAGVMQNPRHLVRRRGQEARLRCSPMKGHSHVYWYRQLPEEGLKFMVYLQKENIIDESGMPKERFSAEFPKEGPSILRIQQVVRGDSAAYFCASSSNTEAFFGQGTRLTVV.

The V and J genes are TRBV5-4 and TRBJ1-4; 7 bases agree with TRBD1. Germline V gene sequence: CDR1 SGHNT, CDR2 YYREEE (reference sequence). V was clipped by 4 bases and J by 3 bases; unmatched bases: 12. CDR3 length: 17 amino acids. The DNA of the CDR3 is TGTGCCAGCAGCCGAGGATTCTCAGGGGGATCTAATGAAAAACTGTTTTTT. This sequence encodes CASSRGFSGGSNEKLFF.

V usage is TRBV28 and J usage is TRBJ1-1, with D unclear. Between the trimmed V and J ends, which lost 8 bases and 3 bases, there was a span of 13 bases. The CDR3 runs 13 residues. Germline-derived CDR1 and CDR2 are MDHEN and SYDVKM. This CDR3 is CASYEGGDTEAFF. CDR3 nucleotide sequence: TGTGCCAGCTACGAGGGAGGAGACACTGAAGCTTTCTTT.

V gene TRBV2 combines with J gene TRBJ2-3, with 9 nucleotides matching TRBD2. The trim removed 4 bases at V and 0 bases at J, leaving 5 bases unmatched. This CDR3 comprises 16 residues. The V gene's germline CDR1 is SNHLY and CDR2 FYNNEI. The chain's CDR3 is CASSGTSVTSTDTQYF. DNA for the CDR3: TGTGCCAGCAGTGGGACTAGCGTTACGAGCACAGATACGCAGTATTTT.

The V call is TRBV11-3, the J call TRBJ2-1; 7 bases agree with TRBD1. This CDR3 spans 14 amino acids. Per the germline V gene, CDR1 is SGHNT and CDR2 is YENEEA. V lost 5 bases, J lost 4 bases, and 5 bases stayed unmatched. For the CDR3, the DNA is TGTGCCAGCAGCCGTACAGGGGAGTACAATGAGCAGTTCTTC. It codes for CASSRTGEYNEQFF.

J is TRBJ2-3 and V is TRBV5-4, with 9 bases matching TRBD2. Trimming cost V 2 bases and J 6 bases; bases outside gene matches: 4. The germline V gene encodes CDR1 SGHNT and CDR2 YYREEE (reference sequence). The CDR3 is 14 amino acids. CDR3 coding DNA: TGTGCCAGCAGCTTCGGGACTAGCATGGATACGCAGTATTTT. It yields the protein CASSFGTSMDTQYF.

This chain connects TRBV2 to TRBJ2-7; possibly TRBD1 for D (6 bases). The V gene lost 5 bases and the J gene lost 1 base, with 12 bases spanning the gap. The germline CDR1 and CDR2 sequences are SNHLY and FYNNEI. This CDR3 comprises 14 residues. The CDR3 bases are TGTGCCAGCAGTCTACGGACAGTTTCCTACGAGCAGTACTTC. It translates to CASSLRTVSYEQYF.

CDR3 DNA: TGTGCCAGCAGCTTGAGCCTGGCGGGGGCCTACGAGCAGTACTTC. Translation: CASSLSLAGAYEQYF. The chain carries TRBV7-2 and TRBJ2-7, with 7 bases that match TRBD2. CDR1 and CDR2 from the germline V gene are SGHTA and FQGNSA. The CDR3 totals 15 residues. The J segment lost 2 bases and the V segment lost 3 bases, leaving 7 bases of the junction unmatched.